The rows below give T cell receptor beta chains drawn from one sample of a study of OX40 agonist ivuxolimab in advanced cancers. Method: immunoSEQ multiplex PCR; TCRdb's copy keeps in-frame clones and lacks some. The table lists around 80,000 clones, roughly 90% of them singletons. The sample in question was CD4+ or CD8+ T cells sorted from blood, obtained in a trial of the OX40 agonist ivuxolimab. The receptor source for this set is an adult with an advanced solid tumor such as melanoma, head and neck, liver or kidney cancer. Both conserved end residues are part of each CDR3. D genes are given only for firm matches. Size is omitted from some rows. Given values are once, few, many or a class for expanded clones.

>NA|TRBV10-3|TRBD1|TRBJ1-5
CAISGQGAGQPQHF
TGTGCCATCAGTGGTCAGGGGGCAGGTCAGCCCCAGCATTTT
>NA|TRBV14|TRBD2|TRBJ2-3
CASSPPRGRATDTQYF
TGTGCCAGCAGCCCTCCTCGAGGGAGGGCCACAGATACGCAGTATTTT
>NA|TRBV5-4|NA|TRBJ2-7
CASSLEGGYEQYF
TGTGCCAGCAGCTTGGAGGGGGGGTACGAGCAGTACTTC
>few|TRBV18|NA|TRBJ1-2
CASSLGQLTYGYTF
TGTGCCAGCTCACTTGGACAGCTAACCTATGGCTACACCTTC
>NA|TRBV14|TRBD1|TRBJ2-7
CASSQGAGGYEQYF
TGTGCCAGCAGCCAAGGAGCAGGGGGCTACGAGCAGTACTTC
>once|TRBV5-1|TRBD1|TRBJ2-2
CASSRDRAGTGELFF
TGCGCCAGCAGCCGGGACAGGGCGGGCACCGGGGAGCTGTTTTTT
>NA|TRBV6-1|TRBD1|TRBJ2-3
CASGLGQGDTQYF
TGTGCCAGCGGGTTGGGACAGGGAGATACGCAGTATTTT
>NA|TRBV29-1|NA|TRBJ2-7
CSVGDWSYEQYF
TGCAGCGTCGGGGACTGGTCCTACGAGCAGTACTTC
>NA|TRBV7-9|NA|TRBJ2-7
CASSSIGWEGAYEQYF
TGTGCCAGCAGTTCCATCGGCTGGGAGGGGGCCTACGAGCAGTACTTC
>NA|TRBV9|TRBD1|TRBJ2-7
CASSVGGTGLNEQYF
TGTGCCAGCAGCGTAGGGGGGACAGGGCTAAACGAGCAGTACTTC
>NA|TRBV9|NA|TRBJ2-7
CASSWHVGYEQYF
TGTGCCAGCAGCTGGCACGTGGGCTACGAGCAGTACTTC
>NA|TRBV25-1|NA|TRBJ1-1
CASSEGLNTEAFF
TGTGCCAGCAGTGAAGGTTTGAACACTGAAGCTTTCTTT
>few|TRBV18|NA|TRBJ2-3
CASSPPSRGFTDTQYF
TGTGCCAGCTCACCCCCTTCCCGGGGGTTCACAGATACGCAGTATTTT
>once|TRBV19|NA|TRBJ1-5
CASSMGAQPQHF
TGTGCCAGTAGTATGGGGGCGCAGCCCCAGCATTTT
>NA|TRBV29-1|NA|TRBJ1-1
CSVELRWNTEAFF
TGCAGCGTTGAACTGAGGTGGAACACTGAAGCTTTCTTT
>NA|TRBV10-3|NA|TRBJ1-6
CATESSYNSPLHF
TGTGCCACCGAAAGCTCCTATAATTCACCCCTCCACTTT
>once|TRBV5-4|NA|TRBJ2-1
CASSSPSGYNEQFF
TGTGCCAGCAGCTCCCCGAGTGGGTACAATGAGCAGTTCTTC
>few|TRBV5-1|NA|TRBJ2-7
CASSLVARIHEQYF
TGCGCCAGCAGCTTGGTCGCCAGGATCCACGAGCAGTACTTC
>NA|TRBV6-1|NA|TRBJ2-2
CASSAHPPNTGELFF
TGTGCCAGCAGTGCCCACCCCCCGAACACCGGGGAGCTGTTTTTT
>NA|TRBV30|NA|TRBJ1-3
CAWSVWASGNTIYF
TGTGCCTGGAGTGTCTGGGCCTCTGGAAACACCATATATTTT
>NA|TRBV7-8|TRBD1|TRBJ2-7
CASSLGQNYEQYF
TGTGCCAGCAGCTTGGGACAGAACTACGAGCAGTACTTC
>NA|TRBV10-3|TRBD2|TRBJ2-7
CAISEAVGLAGFTYEQYF
TGTGCCATCAGTGAGGCGGTTGGGCTAGCGGGCTTTACCTACGAGCAGTACTTC
>NA|TRBV19|NA|TRBJ1-1
CASSTGHRNTEAFF
TGTGCCAGTAGTACGGGACACCGGAACACTGAAGCTTTCTTT
>few|TRBV5-1|NA|TRBJ2-5
CASSLSIAGETQYF
TGCGCCAGCAGCTTGTCTATAGCCGGAGAGACCCAGTACTTC
>NA|TRBV6-6|TRBD1|TRBJ2-7
CASSYPTGGVNGEQYF
TGTGCCAGCAGTTACCCAACAGGGGGCGTTAATGGCGAGCAGTACTTC
>few|TRBV7-8|NA|TRBJ2-7
CASSGGTLREQYF
TGTGCCAGCAGCGGGGGGACTCTACGTGAGCAGTACTTC
>NA|TRBV5-4|NA|TRBJ1-2
CASSPGAELDYGYTF
TGTGCCAGCAGCCCTGGGGCGGAGCTTGACTATGGCTACACCTTC
>NA|TRBV6-5|NA|TRBJ2-7
CASSYSGAGSFYEQYF
TGTGCCAGCAGTTACTCCGGGGCAGGGAGTTTCTACGAGCAGTACTTC
>NA|TRBV6-6|NA|TRBJ1-4
CASSTRTVRLLFF
TGTGCCAGCAGTACCCGGACAGTGAGGCTACTGTTTTTT
>NA|TRBV11-2|NA|TRBJ1-4
CASSLDGAANEKLFF
TGTGCCAGCAGCTTAGACGGGGCGGCTAATGAAAAACTGTTTTTT
>once|TRBV5-1|NA|TRBJ2-7
CASSFQQGGQYF
TGCGCCAGCAGCTTTCAGCAGGGCGGGCAGTACTTC
>NA|TRBV2|NA|TRBJ1-2
CASTGVYGYTF
TGTGCCAGCACAGGGGTCTATGGCTACACCTTC
>NA|TRBV28|NA|TRBJ1-2
CASSDSNYGYTF
TGTGCCAGCTCGGACAGTAACTATGGCTACACCTTC
>few|TRBV5-1|NA|TRBJ1-4
CASSLSLGTGEKLFF
TGCGCCAGCAGCTTGTCGTTGGGGACCGGTGAAAAACTGTTTTTT
>NA|TRBV30|NA|TRBJ1-1
CAWRMNTEAFF
TGTGCCTGGAGGATGAACACTGAAGCTTTCTTT
>NA|TRBV5-1|NA|TRBJ2-7
CASSLSGTFYEQYF
TGCGCCAGCAGCTTGTCCGGGACTTTCTACGAGCAGTACTTC
>NA|TRBV5-4|TRBD2|TRBJ2-3
CASSRPAGGRTDTQYF
TGTGCCAGCAGCCGTCCAGCGGGAGGGAGGACAGATACGCAGTATTTT
>NA|TRBV9|NA|TRBJ2-2
CASSVKLETGELFF
TGTGCCAGCAGCGTAAAGTTAGAGACCGGGGAGCTGTTTTTT
>NA|TRBV20-1|NA|TRBJ2-7
CSAVDGYEQYF
TGCAGTGCTGTGGACGGCTACGAGCAGTACTTC
>NA|TRBV6-6|NA|TRBJ1-3
CASSYGGSGNTIYF
TGTGCCAGCAGTTACGGGGGCTCTGGAAACACCATATATTTT
>NA|TRBV27|TRBD2|TRBJ2-2
CASSLRRTSADGELFF
TGTGCCAGCAGTTTAAGAAGGACTAGCGCGGACGGGGAGCTGTTTTTT
>NA|TRBV6-1|TRBD1|TRBJ1-1
CASRGTAIMNTEAFF
TGTGCCAGCAGGGGGACAGCAATCATGAACACTGAAGCTTTCTTT
>NA|TRBV29-1|TRBD2|TRBJ2-7
CSVGGRADEQYF
TGCAGCGTTGGCGGGAGGGCCGACGAGCAGTACTTC
>NA|TRBV19|TRBD1|TRBJ2-5
CASQQGYQETQYF
TGTGCCAGCCAACAGGGGTATCAGGAGACCCAGTACTTC
>NA|TRBV5-8|TRBD2|TRBJ2-2
CASSQLAGGPSGELFF
TGTGCCAGCAGCCAGCTAGCGGGAGGGCCCTCCGGGGAGCTGTTTTTT
>NA|TRBV2|NA|TRBJ2-1
CASSAMVGSYNEQFF
TGTGCCAGCAGTGCGATGGTCGGCTCCTACAATGAGCAGTTCTTC
>NA|TRBV9|TRBD2|TRBJ2-3
CASSALAGGRGGDTQYF
TGTGCCAGCAGCGCGCTAGCGGGAGGGCGAGGGGGAGATACGCAGTATTTT
>NA|TRBV9|NA|TRBJ2-1
CASRRDNEQFF
TGTGCCAGCAGAAGGGACAATGAGCAGTTCTTC